Each of the 13 T cell receptor beta chains below was sequenced from the same sample in a study of naive and memory T cell subsets. An equimolar mix of two oligonucleotides served as the beta constant-region primer for TRBC1 and TRBC2. Four rounds of PCR amplified the ligated cDNA using nested alpha and beta constant-region primers plus SP2. A single record per CDR3 protein comes from TCRdb applying MiXCR to the UMI-ligation and nested PCR reads. Of more than 100,000 distinct CDR3 sequences listed, roughly 36% are singletons. Material for sequencing was central memory CD4+ T cells from blood. These receptors were taken from a human donor in good health.

This chain's CDR3 is CASSYPLVPGTGVQYF. DNA of the CDR3: TGTGCCAGTAGTTATCCCCTCGTCCCCGGGACAGGGGTTCAGTACTTC. The chain joins TRBV19 to TRBJ2-4; 10 positions match TRBD1. In germline, CDR1 is LNHDA, CDR2 SQIVND (reference sequence). The CDR3 is made up of 16 amino acids. V lost 5 bases, J lost 11 bases, and 15 bases stayed unmatched. Full variable domain (missing parts from reference TRBV19 and TRBJ2-4): DGGITQSPKYLFRKEGQNVTLSCEQNLNHDAMYWYRQDPGQGLRLIYYSQIVNDFQKGDIAEGYSVSREKKESFPLTVTSAQKNPTAFYLCASSYPLVPGTGVQYFGAGTRLSVL.

The chain joins TRBV5-4 to TRBJ2-2; D assignment may be TRBD1 or TRBD2 (5 bases each). Germline V lookup: CDR1 SGHNT, CDR2 YYREEE (reference sequence). V was pared by 0 bases and J by 5 bases, with 8 bases between. The CDR3 is made up of 14 amino acids. CDR3 coding DNA: TGTGCCAGCAGCTTGGGACAGCGGACCGGGGAGCTGTTTTTT. Protein sequence: CASSLGQRTGELFF.

The chain employs TRBV28 and TRBJ1-5, with D perhaps matching TRBD1 (5 bases). CDR3 length equals 14 residues. CDR1 MDHEN and CDR2 SYDVKM come from the germline V gene. V was clipped by 6 bases and J by 7 bases, with 16 bases between them. The DNA of the CDR3 is TGTGCCAGCAGAGATGGGACTGCCGGACAGCCCCAGCATTTT. Its protein is CASRDGTAGQPQHF. The entire variable domain, with the rest obtained from reference TRBV28 and TRBJ1-5, is as follows: DVKVTQSSRYLVKRTGEKVFLECVQDMDHENMFWYRQDPGLGLRLIYFSYDVKMKEKGDIPEGYSVSREKKERFSLILESASTNQTSMYLCASRDGTAGQPQHFGDGTRLSIL.

The rearrangement uses TRBV7-9 and TRBJ2-7; 7 bases are a match to TRBD1. Germline V gene data show CDR1 as SEHNR and CDR2 as FQNEAQ (reference sequence). The CDR3 has 16 amino acids. Trimming took 1 base from V and 2 from J; bases not matched to a gene: 8. The chain's CDR3 is CASSLGSGTDAYEQYF. The CDR3 DNA reads TGTGCCAGCAGCTTAGGATCCGGGACAGACGCCTACGAGCAGTACTTC.

Ten or more counts support this clonotype. J is TRBJ2-3 and V is TRBV7-2, with D uncertain. Germline CDR1 reads SGHTA; CDR2 reads FQGNSA. CDR3 length: 12 residues. V was clipped by 4 bases and J by 2 bases, with 4 bases between them. CDR3 in amino acids: CASSSFTDTQYF. In DNA, the CDR3 is TGTGCCAGCAGCTCTTTCACAGATACGCAGTATTTT.

V is TRBV6-5 and J is TRBJ2-1; tentative D call: TRBD1 (5 bases). Deletions cut 2 bases from V and 0 bases from J, with 8 bases between. The CDR3 runs 15 residues. The germline V gene encodes CDR1 MNHEY and CDR2 SVGAGI. The CDR3 here is CASSYDSYSYNEQFF. As DNA, the CDR3 is TGTGCCAGCAGTTACGACAGTTACTCCTACAATGAGCAGTTCTTC.

This clonotype was observed a handful of times. The V call is TRBV20-1, the J call TRBJ2-7; 8 bases align to TRBD2. CDR3 size: 13 residues. The junction had 6 bases not matched to a gene; V was cut back by 6 bases and J by 2 bases. The V gene's germline CDR1 is DFQATT and CDR2 SNEGSKA (reference sequence). The CDR3 sequence: CSAVAGFTYEQYF. The CDR3 region has the DNA TGCAGTGCCGTAGCGGGATTTACCTACGAGCAGTACTTC.

The chain links TRBV5-4 to TRBJ1-1, with no clear D. Trimming cost V 5 bases and J 1 base, with 15 bases left between them. CDR3 length: 15 amino acids. The germline CDR1 and CDR2 sequences are SGHNT and YYREEE (reference sequence). This CDR3 is CASRGGQVGNTEAFF. DNA of the CDR3: TGTGCCAGCAGGGGCGGTCAGGTGGGGAACACTGAAGCTTTCTTT.

This chain uses TRBV23-1 with TRBJ2-7; D is uncertain. TRBV23-1 is labeled an ORF, and its function is uncertain. The CDR3 is 18 residues long. Trimming cost V 0 bases and J 4 bases, with 22 bases left between them. The CDR3 reads CASSQSPGSNQENYEQYF. As DNA, the CDR3 is TGCGCCAGCAGTCAATCACCCGGTTCAAACCAAGAGAATTACGAGCAGTACTTC.

This clonotype was counted a single time. J is TRBJ1-1 and V is TRBV5-1; weak D call: TRBD1 (5 bases). This CDR3 comprises 15 residues. Germline V gene sequence: CDR1 SGHRS, CDR2 YFSETQ. The ends were cut back, 3 bases at V and 8 bases at J, with 20 bases in the middle. The CDR3 spells CASSWGGTLRPEAFF. DNA of the CDR3: TGCGCCAGCAGCTGGGGAGGGACCCTCCGGCCCGAAGCTTTCTTT.

In this sample, this clonotype turned up a few times. The gene calls are TRBV9 and TRBJ1-2; D uncertain. This CDR3 has 16 amino acids. Trimming shortened V by 0 bases and J by 6 bases, and 18 bases separated the two germline ends. The germline gives CDR1 SGDLS, CDR2 YYNGEE. The CDR3 coding sequence is TGTGCCAGCAGCGTAGCCAGATCCAGCAGCCCGGATGGCTACACCTTC. This codes for CASSVARSSSPDGYTF. Full variable domain (outside the CDR3, taken from reference TRBV9 and TRBJ1-2): DSGVTQTPKHLITATGQRVTLRCSPRSGDLSVYWYQQSLDQGLQFLIQYYNGEERAKGNILERFSAQQFPDLHSELNLSSLELGDSALYFCASSVARSSSPDGYTFGSGTRLTVV.

The genes are TRBV14 and TRBJ2-7, with D perhaps TRBD2 (5 bases). The V gene lost 1 base and the J gene lost 6 bases, with 10 bases spanning the gap. Looked up from germline, CDR1 is SGHDN and CDR2 is FVKESK. The CDR3 extends over 13 amino acids. The CDR3 protein is CASSQVYEGEQYF. The CDR3 DNA reads TGTGCCAGCAGCCAAGTATATGAGGGCGAGCAGTACTTC.

This clonotype was detected only a few times. This sequence joins TRBV29-1 and TRBJ2-5; the match to TRBD2 covers 14 bases. The CDR3 consists of 20 residues. Germline CDR1 is SQVTM and CDR2 is ANQGSEA. J lost 4 bases, V lost 6 bases, and 22 bases had no gene match. The CDR3 protein is CSVMIDGRLAGGPLSETQYF. CDR3 in DNA: TGCAGCGTAATGATCGACGGAAGACTAGCGGGAGGGCCGTTATCAGAGACCCAGTACTTC.